The 15 T cell receptor beta chains given below trace back to one sample, sequenced in a study of blood T cells in healthy people across ages. A J-beta primer mix and a sample-barcoded 5' primer were used in a second PCR of about 7 to 12 cycles. One entry per CDR3 protein results from TCRdb running MiXCR on the 5' RACE reads. The data contain about 640,000 distinct CDR3 sequences, approximately 40% of them seen just once; the ten biggest clones take up about 30%. The sequencing sample was made of blood. The source of these receptors is a man aged 80 or over in good health.

The chain is built from TRBV28 and TRBJ1-2; TRBD1 might be the D (5 bases). Trimming pared 3 bases from V and 0 bases from J, leaving 8 bases between. Per germline, CDR1 MDHEN and CDR2 SYDVKM. This CDR3 region has 14 residues. CDR3 protein: CASSFVTANYGYTF. As DNA, the CDR3 is TGTGCCAGCAGTTTTGTGACAGCTAACTATGGCTACACCTTC.

There are many counts of this clonotype. The V gene is TRBV7-8, the J gene TRBJ2-5; no reliable D call. The CDR3 runs 11 residues. Germline lookup yields CDR1 SGHVS and CDR2 FQNEAQ. V lost 1 base to trimming and J lost 7 bases, with 4 bases between them. The CDR3 DNA is TGTGCCAGCAGCTTAGGGAGGACCCAGTACTTC. It encodes CASSLGRTQYF. The full variable domain, its missing parts supplied by reference TRBV7-8 and TRBJ2-5, is GAGVSQSPRYKVAKRGQDVALRCDPISGHVSLFWYQQALGQGPEFLTYFQNEAQLDKSGLPSDRFFAERPEGSVSTLKIQRTQQEDSAVYLCASSLGRTQYFGPGTRLLVL.

The chain employs TRBV14 and TRBJ2-7, with D perhaps being TRBD1 or TRBD2 (5 bases each). Germline V lookup: CDR1 SGHDN, CDR2 FVKESK. This CDR3 is built from 13 residues. V lost 8 bases and J 7 bases, leaving 18 bases between the germline ends. The CDR3 sequence is CASRGPNYNEQYF. The CDR3 DNA reads TGTGCCAGCCGGGGACCGAACTACAATGAGCAGTACTTC.

The chain uses TRBV6-5 and TRBJ2-3, with no clear D. V was shortened by 7 bases and J by 0 bases, with 17 bases between the two germline ends. The CDR3 spans 16 residues. Germline CDR1 and CDR2: MNHEY and SVGAGI. CDR3 amino acids: CASTRFGYSSTDTQYF. The CDR3, as DNA: TGTGCCAGCACTAGATTCGGCTACTCTAGCACAGATACGCAGTATTTT.

This rearrangement joins TRBV2 to TRBJ2-3; TRBD2 aligns across 8 bases. The CDR3 is made up of 16 amino acids. The germline V gene encodes CDR1 SNHLY and CDR2 FYNNEI. Trimming cost V 4 bases and J 0 bases; bases outside gene matches: 6. CDR3 protein: CASSAGGGLSTDTQYF. The CDR3, as DNA: TGTGCCAGCAGTGCCGGGGGGGGACTTAGCACAGATACGCAGTATTTT.

This clonotype was observed a handful of times. This may stem from a read error, because a much larger clone lies one nucleotide away. This chain uses TRBV5-5 with TRBJ2-1; TRBD2 is a possible D gene (6 bases). This CDR3 contains 13 residues. Germline CDR1 is SGHKS and CDR2 is YYEKEE (reference sequence). Trimming took off 0 bases at V and 13 bases at J, with 14 bases between the two ends. The CDR3 region is CASSLGGEETQFF. CDR3 bases: TGTGCCAGCAGCTTGGGGGGGGAAGAGACCCAGTTCTTC.

This chain joins TRBV6-2 or TRBV6-3 and TRBJ2-4, with unresolved D. Germline loops: CDR1 MNHEY, CDR2 SVGEGT. CDR3 length: 12 residues. V dropped 5 bases and J dropped 4 bases, with 6 bases sitting between them. In DNA, the CDR3 is TGTGCCAGCAGTAGTGGAAAAAACATTCAGTACTTC. Protein product: CASSSGKNIQYF.

This chain links TRBV29-1 with TRBJ1-2; D not certain. The CDR3 runs 12 residues. The V gene's germline CDR1 is SQVTM and CDR2 ANQGSEA. V lost 3 bases and J lost 5, with 10 bases in between. The CDR3 DNA reads as TGCAGCGTTGAGTTGGCGGGGTATGGCTACACCTTC. Translation gives CSVELAGYGYTF.

This clonotype was observed a handful of times. The J gene is TRBJ2-7, the V gene TRBV6-1; TRBD2 is a possible D gene (5 bases). V gave up 6 bases and J gave up 0 bases, with 12 bases separating them. Germline V lookup: CDR1 MNHNS, CDR2 SASEGT. The CDR3 extends over 14 amino acids. CDR3 sequence reads: CASSPDDYSYEQYF. The CDR3 coding sequence is TGTGCCAGCAGCCCCGACGACTACTCCTACGAGCAGTACTTC.

The chain uses TRBV20-1 and TRBJ1-1; TRBD1 is a possible D gene (5 bases). This CDR3 is built from 14 residues. Trimming took off 1 base at V and 6 bases at J, with 15 bases between the two ends. In germline, CDR1 is DFQATT, CDR2 SNEGSKA (reference sequence). The DNA of the CDR3 is TGCAGTGCTAGAGTCCCAGGGAGGACTTCTGAAGCTTTCTTT. Translation gives CSARVPGRTSEAFF.

At least ten counts were recorded for this clonotype. The rearrangement uses TRBV3-1 and TRBJ1-2, with TRBD1 identical over 7 bases. CDR3 length: 18 residues. Germline trimming cut 2 bases from V and 1 base from J; bases unmatched to any gene: 13. CDR1 is LGHDT, CDR2 YNNKEL, per germline (reference sequence). CDR3 sequence reads: CASSQRHRGLEGNYGYTF. CDR3 sequence (DNA): TGTGCCAGCAGCCAAAGGCACAGGGGTCTAGAGGGTAACTATGGCTACACCTTC.

CDR3 sequence: CASQSTGGRNEQFF. CDR3 bases: TGTGCCAGCCAATCGACAGGGGGCCGGAATGAGCAGTTCTTC. The chain links TRBV12-3 or TRBV12-4 to TRBJ2-1; 10 bases match TRBD1. The CDR3 is 14 residues long. The trim removed 8 bases at V and 7 bases at J, leaving 8 bases unmatched.

This clonotype was seen a few times. This chain joins TRBV4-2 and TRBJ2-5; 7 bases line up with TRBD2. V dropped 4 bases and J dropped 4; count of bases not matched to a gene: 9. The CDR3 runs to 15 residues. Germline V gene sequence: CDR1 LGHNA, CDR2 YNFKEQ. This CDR3 reads CASSRNRGVRETQYF. The CDR3 DNA is TGTGCCAGCAGCCGGAACCGGGGGGTTCGAGAGACCCAGTACTTC.

This clonotype has only a few counts. V and J are TRBV6-2 or TRBV6-3 and TRBJ2-7; D uncertain. V lost 4 bases and J 3 bases, leaving 7 bases between the germline ends. The germline V gene encodes CDR1 MNHEY and CDR2 SVGEGT. There are 12 residues in the CDR3. The CDR3 is CASSFKDYEQYF. CDR3 DNA: TGTGCCAGCAGTTTTAAGGACTACGAGCAGTACTTC.

The V and J genes are TRBV20-1 and TRBJ2-5; D is unclear. The CDR3 extends over 15 amino acids. Trimming removed 0 bases from V and 1 base from J, with 12 bases in between. Germline V CDR1 and CDR2: DFQATT, SNEGSKA (reference sequence). Here the CDR3 DNA reads TGCAGTGCTAGAGATAATAGGGCGGTCCAAGAGACCCAGTACTTC. Translated, it gives CSARDNRAVQETQYF.